Each of the 25 T cell receptor beta chains below was sequenced from the same sample in a study of a mutant IDH1 vaccine in newly diagnosed glioma. Time point meaning: week 47, end of study. In the vaccine, a single dose held 300 ug of the mutant IDH1 20-mer peptide, along with topical imiquimod. Here immunoSEQ multiplex PCR was the method, and the copy in TCRdb shows in-frame clones only, minus some. The sample lists about 55,000 clones; over 75% were seen once. What these receptors recognize is not known. This specimen consisted of PBMCs, obtained from a glioma patient whose treatment included an IDH1 peptide vaccine. Receptors were obtained from a woman aged 40 to 50 with glioma. Some clones in this sample may be carry-over from other donors' samples.

The CDR3 reads CASSLVINSPLHF. CDR3 in DNA: TGTGCCAGCAGTTTAGTGATCAACTCACCCCTCCACTTT. This chain joins TRBV28 and TRBJ1-6; unclear D gene. The germline V and J ends were trimmed by 2 bases and 10 bases, with 9 bases remaining between them. CDR3 size: 13 residues. CDR1 and CDR2 from the germline V gene are MDHEN and SYDVKM.

The chain employs TRBV14 and TRBJ1-1; perhaps TRBD1 as D (5 bases). Germline V CDR1 and CDR2: SGHDN, FVKESK. The V end lost 4 bases, the J end lost 2 bases, and 8 bases lay between the germline ends. The CDR3 covers 13 residues. In DNA form, the CDR3 reads TGTGCCAGCAGCCGCACAGGTAACACTGAAGCTTTCTTT. Protein product: CASSRTGNTEAFF.

J is TRBJ2-3 and V is TRBV10-3, with 13 bases matching TRBD2. J was trimmed by 2 bases and V by 8 bases; bases with no gene match: 10. The germline V gene has CDR1 ENHRY and CDR2 SYGVKD. The CDR3 has 17 amino acids. The CDR3 nucleotides are TGTGCCATCGGACAGACTAGCGGGGGGCCGACCACAGATACGCAGTATTTT. This encodes CAIGQTSGGPTTDTQYF.

This CDR3 reads CASRPPSDTGELFF. For the CDR3, the DNA is TGTGCCAGCAGACCACCTTCGGACACCGGGGAGCTGTTTTTT. The chain has TRBV7-6 and TRBJ2-2, with D hard to call. This CDR3 has 14 residues. The germline CDR1 and CDR2 sequences are SGHVS and FNYEAQ. V was trimmed by 6 bases and J by 3 bases, leaving 11 bases between them.

The chain has TRBV25-1 and TRBJ2-3, with TRBD2 matching 9 bases. Germline lookup yields CDR1 MGHDK and CDR2 SYGVNS. V gave up 2 bases and J gave up 5 bases; unmatched junction bases: 8. The CDR3 loop spans 16 amino acids. In nucleotides, the CDR3 is TGTGCCAGCAGTGAACGGCGAGCGGGGGGACGAGATACGCAGTATTTT. Translating it yields CASSERRAGGRDTQYF.

In DNA, the CDR3 is TGCGCCAGCAGCTTGTCGGGGGCGGGGGATGGCTACACCTTC. Translated, it gives CASSLSGAGDGYTF. The J gene is TRBJ1-2, the V gene TRBV5-1, with D possibly being TRBD1 (6 bases). Trimming pared 1 base from V and 6 bases from J, leaving 13 bases between. The germline V gene encodes CDR1 SGHRS and CDR2 YFSETQ. This CDR3 has 14 amino acids.

The CDR3 spells CASSSGTETHKETQYF. The CDR3, as DNA: TGTGCCAGCAGCTCGGGTACAGAAACCCACAAGGAGACCCAGTACTTC. The chain joins TRBV5-6 to TRBJ2-5, with unresolved D. Germline-derived CDR1 and CDR2 are SGHDT and YYEEEE. The CDR3 spans 16 residues. Trimming cost V 3 bases and J 5 bases, with 20 bases left between them.

Written as DNA, the CDR3 is TGTGCCAGCAGCCAAGTGATACACACTGAAGCTTTCTTT. Translation: CASSQVIHTEAFF. V gene TRBV14 combines with J gene TRBJ1-1; no definite D call. Trimming shortened V by 1 base and J by 3 bases, and 6 bases separated the two germline ends. The CDR3 runs 13 residues. Germline loops: CDR1 SGHDN, CDR2 FVKESK.

In its sample, this clone was seen a few times. The V call is TRBV29-1, the J call TRBJ1-1; maybe TRBD1 (6 bases). This CDR3 region has 12 residues. The V gene's germline CDR1 is SQVTM and CDR2 ANQGSEA. The V end was cut by 1 base, the J end by 11 bases, with 14 bases between. The CDR3 sequence: CSVEGRQARAFF. The CDR3 DNA follows: TGCAGCGTTGAAGGCCGACAGGCCCGGGCTTTCTTT. The complete variable domain, with remaining parts taken from reference TRBV29-1 and TRBJ1-1, reads SAVISQKPSRDICQRGTSLTIQCQVDSQVTMMFWYRQQPGQSLTLIATANQGSEATYESGFVIDKFPISRPNLTFSTLTVSNMSPEDSSIYLCSVEGRQARAFFGQGTRLTVV.

The chain links TRBV5-1 to TRBJ1-4, with D unresolved. This CDR3 region has 13 residues. Germline CDR1 SGHRS, CDR2 YFSETQ. Trimming pared 1 base from V and 6 bases from J, leaving 7 bases between. This CDR3 is CASSLNRHEKLFF. The DNA of the CDR3 is TGCGCCAGCAGCTTGAACAGACATGAAAAACTGTTTTTT.

In this sample, this clone turned up once. The CDR3: CASSTGTGLYEQYF. In nucleotides, the CDR3 is TGTGCCAGCAGTACCGGGACTGGCCTCTACGAGCAGTACTTC. V is TRBV27 and J is TRBJ2-7; possibly TRBD2 for D (6 bases). The CDR3 extends over 14 amino acids. Trimming cost V 5 bases and J 3 bases, with 14 bases left between them. The V gene's germline CDR1 is MNHEY and CDR2 SMNVEV (reference sequence).

The chain carries TRBV30 and TRBJ2-5, with unresolved D. CDR3 length: 13 residues. V dropped 0 bases and J dropped 0 bases, with 5 bases sitting between them. Germline lookup yields CDR1 GTSNPN and CDR2 SVGIG (reference sequence). CDR3 protein: CAWSVRYQETQYF. In DNA, the CDR3 is TGTGCCTGGAGTGTACGGTACCAAGAGACCCAGTACTTC.

This chain joins TRBV5-4 and TRBJ2-7; D tentatively fits TRBD1 or TRBD2 (5 bases each). Germline CDR1 is SGHNT and CDR2 is YYREEE (reference sequence). The V and J ends lost 4 bases and 2 bases respectively, with 16 bases between them. CDR3 length: 15 residues. The chain's CDR3 is CASSTAPGTPYEQYF. The CDR3 nucleotides read TGTGCCAGCAGCACTGCCCCAGGGACCCCCTACGAGCAGTACTTC.

The chain uses TRBV5-1 and TRBJ2-7; 9 positions match TRBD2. Germline-derived CDR1 and CDR2 are SGHRS and YFSETQ. The CDR3 has 15 residues. Unmatched junction bases numbered 5, after V lost 0 bases and J lost 4 bases. The CDR3 region is CASSLAERGAYEQYF. The DNA for the CDR3 is TGCGCCAGCAGCTTGGCGGAGCGGGGGGCATACGAGCAGTACTTC.

The count of this clone is one. This chain connects TRBV5-5 to TRBJ2-6; D unresolved. Trimming cost V 4 bases and J 0 bases, with 8 bases left between them. The CDR3 extends over 15 amino acids. The V gene's germline CDR1 is SGHKS and CDR2 YYEKEE (reference sequence). As DNA, the CDR3 is TGTGCCAGCAGCCACCTGCGCTCTGGGGCCAACGTCCTGACTTTC. This translates into CASSHLRSGANVLTF.

This chain links TRBV10-3 with TRBJ2-7, with D perhaps matching TRBD2 (5 bases). The V end lost 6 bases, the J end lost 2 bases, and 11 bases lay between the germline ends. The germline V gene encodes CDR1 ENHRY and CDR2 SYGVKD. The CDR3 is 13 amino acids. CDR3: CAIREGQPYEQYF. CDR3 in DNA: TGTGCCATCAGAGAGGGCCAGCCCTACGAGCAGTACTTC.

The V gene is TRBV29-1, the J gene TRBJ2-5; no clear D. The V gene's germline CDR1 is SQVTM and CDR2 ANQGSEA. This CDR3 region has 13 residues. V was trimmed by 2 bases and J by 8 bases, leaving 15 bases between them. In nucleotides, the CDR3 is TGCAGCGTTGAATCCGGAACGGTGGGCACCCAGTACTTC. Amino acid sequence: CSVESGTVGTQYF.

The chain employs TRBV10-3 and TRBJ2-2, with D perhaps given as TRBD1 or TRBD2 (5 bases each). The germline V gene has CDR1 ENHRY and CDR2 SYGVKD. V lost 2 bases to trimming and J lost 6 bases, with 16 bases between them. This CDR3 contains 16 residues. CDR3 sequence (DNA): TGTGCCATCAGTGAGGAGGGGAAGGGGCTCGCCGGGGAGCTGTTTTTT. This translates into CAISEEGKGLAGELFF.

For this clone: This sample also contains other DNA sequences that code for the same CDR3. The gene calls are TRBV2 and TRBJ2-7; TRBD2 is a possible D gene (6 bases). CDR3 length: 13 residues. Trimming removed 1 base at V and 2 bases at J, with 6 bases between. Germline CDR1 SNHLY, CDR2 FYNNEI. Written as DNA, the CDR3 is TGTGCCAGCAGTGAAGGGAGGGCCTACGAGCAGTACTTC. Amino acid sequence: CASSEGRAYEQYF.

The chain is built from TRBV5-1 and TRBJ2-7, with 8 bases aligning to TRBD2. The CDR3 extends over 14 amino acids. J lost 0 bases, V lost 4 bases, and 3 bases had no gene match. Germline loops: CDR1 SGHRS, CDR2 YFSETQ. The CDR3 sequence: CASSGGGSSYEQYF. The CDR3 bases are TGCGCCAGCAGCGGCGGGGGGTCCTCCTACGAGCAGTACTTC.

The chain carries TRBV7-2 and TRBJ2-3; D gene ambiguous. V dropped 1 base and J dropped 0 bases, with 8 bases sitting between them. Germline V gene lookup returns CDR1 SGHTA and CDR2 FQGNSA. The CDR3 is 15 residues long. The CDR3 nucleotides read TGTGCCAGCAGCTTAGATGGCCCTAGCACAGATACGCAGTATTTT. Translating gives CASSLDGPSTDTQYF.

The chain carries TRBV27 and TRBJ1-2; 11 nucleotides line up with TRBD1. Unmatched junction bases numbered 1, after V lost 6 bases and J lost 4 bases. Germline V lookup: CDR1 MNHEY, CDR2 SMNVEV (reference sequence). This CDR3 is 13 amino acids long. The CDR3 bases are TGTGCCAGCAGAGGACAGGGGGCCTATGGCTACACCTTC. Translating gives CASRGQGAYGYTF.

V and J are TRBV19 and TRBJ2-1; unclear D gene. The CDR3 is made up of 12 amino acids. The germline V gene has CDR1 LNHDA and CDR2 SQIVND (reference sequence). V was cut by 5 bases and J by 8 bases, with 10 bases left in between. This CDR3 is CASSLGRDEQFF. The CDR3 region has the DNA TGTGCCAGTAGTCTGGGTAGGGATGAGCAGTTCTTC.

The chain uses TRBV6-6 and TRBJ1-4; D unclear. The CDR3 is 15 amino acids. CDR1 is MNHNY, CDR2 SVGAGI, per germline (reference sequence). V shed 6 bases and J shed 1 base, with 12 bases lying between them. CDR3 in amino acids: CASRLSRETNEKLFF. In DNA form, the CDR3 reads TGTGCCAGCAGGCTGAGCCGTGAAACTAATGAAAAACTGTTTTTT.

V is TRBV7-2 and J is TRBJ2-3; TRBD2 matches 11 bases. The trim removed 3 bases at V and 4 bases at J, leaving 9 bases unmatched. The CDR3 is 17 residues long. Germline values: CDR1 SGHTA, CDR2 FQGNSA. In DNA form, the CDR3 reads TGTGCCAGCAGCTTCCTCCCTAGCGGGGGGCGGTCAGATACGCAGTATTTT. Residues: CASSFLPSGGRSDTQYF.